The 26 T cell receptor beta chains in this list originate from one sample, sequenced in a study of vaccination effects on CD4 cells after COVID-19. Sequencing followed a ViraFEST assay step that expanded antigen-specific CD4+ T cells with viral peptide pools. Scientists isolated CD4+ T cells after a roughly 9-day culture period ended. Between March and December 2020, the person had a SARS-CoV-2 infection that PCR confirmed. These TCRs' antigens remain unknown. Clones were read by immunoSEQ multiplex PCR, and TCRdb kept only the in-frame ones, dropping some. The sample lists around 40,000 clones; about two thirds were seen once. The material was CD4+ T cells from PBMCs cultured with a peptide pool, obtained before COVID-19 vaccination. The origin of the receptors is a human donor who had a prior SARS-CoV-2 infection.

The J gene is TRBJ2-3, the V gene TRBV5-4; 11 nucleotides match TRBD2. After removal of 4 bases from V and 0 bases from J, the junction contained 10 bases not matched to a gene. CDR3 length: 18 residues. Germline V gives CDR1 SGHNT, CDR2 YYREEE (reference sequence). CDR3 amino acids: CASSRSGLAAYSTDTQYF. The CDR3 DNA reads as TGTGCCAGCAGCCGATCGGGACTAGCGGCCTATAGCACAGATACGCAGTATTTT.

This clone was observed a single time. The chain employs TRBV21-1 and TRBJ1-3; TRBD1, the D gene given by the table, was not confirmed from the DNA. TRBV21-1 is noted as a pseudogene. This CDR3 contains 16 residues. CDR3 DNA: TGTGCCAGCAGCAAAGACCAGGGGGCGCGGGGAAACACCATATATTTT. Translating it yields CASSKDQGARGNTIYF.

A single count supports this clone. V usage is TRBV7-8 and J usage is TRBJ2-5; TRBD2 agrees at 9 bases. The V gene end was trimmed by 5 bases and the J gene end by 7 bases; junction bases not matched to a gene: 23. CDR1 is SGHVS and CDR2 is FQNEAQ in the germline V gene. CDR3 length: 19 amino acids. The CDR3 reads CASSARRMLAGIGSGTQYF. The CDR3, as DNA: TGTGCCAGCAGCGCGAGGCGGATGCTAGCGGGAATTGGCTCGGGGACCCAGTACTTC.

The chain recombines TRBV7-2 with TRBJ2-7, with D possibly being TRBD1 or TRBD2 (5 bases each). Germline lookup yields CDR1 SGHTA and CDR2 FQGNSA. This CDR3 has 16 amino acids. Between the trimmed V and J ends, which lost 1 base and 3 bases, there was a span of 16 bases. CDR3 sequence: CASSLVGASGGYEQYF. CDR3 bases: TGTGCCAGCAGCTTAGTAGGGGCCAGCGGTGGCTACGAGCAGTACTTC.

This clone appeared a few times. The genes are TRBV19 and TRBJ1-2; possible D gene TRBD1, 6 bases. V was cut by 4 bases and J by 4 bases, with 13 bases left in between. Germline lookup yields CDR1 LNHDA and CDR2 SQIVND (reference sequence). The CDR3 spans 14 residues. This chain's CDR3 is CASSTRTVSYGYTF. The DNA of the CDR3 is TGTGCCAGTAGTACAAGGACAGTAAGCTATGGCTACACCTTC.

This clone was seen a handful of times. The CDR3 region is CASSGDRYTEAFF. CDR3 sequence (DNA): TGTGCCAGCAGCGGGGACAGGTACACTGAAGCTTTCTTT. The chain employs TRBV5-4 and TRBJ1-1; 8 bases align to TRBD1. The CDR3 is made up of 13 amino acids. The trim removed 4 bases at V and 3 bases at J, leaving 2 bases unmatched. The germline V gene has CDR1 SGHNT and CDR2 YYREEE (reference sequence).

The chain's CDR3 is CASSLDSRGTLSSYEQYF. The DNA for the CDR3 is TGTGCCAGCAGCTTAGACTCACGCGGAACTCTGAGCTCCTACGAGCAGTACTTC. The chain joins TRBV11-3 to TRBJ2-7; D ambiguous. The CDR3 totals 18 residues. Trimming removed 0 bases from V and 0 bases from J, with 18 bases in between. CDR1 is SGHNT and CDR2 is YENEEA in the germline V gene.

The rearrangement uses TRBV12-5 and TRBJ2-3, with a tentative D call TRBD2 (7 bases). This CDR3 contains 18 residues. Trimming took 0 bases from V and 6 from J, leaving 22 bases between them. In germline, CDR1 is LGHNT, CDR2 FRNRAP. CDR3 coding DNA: TGTGCTAGTGGTTTGGTACTAAGGACTGGGGGGGCCATGGATACGCAGTATTTT. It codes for CASGLVLRTGGAMDTQYF.

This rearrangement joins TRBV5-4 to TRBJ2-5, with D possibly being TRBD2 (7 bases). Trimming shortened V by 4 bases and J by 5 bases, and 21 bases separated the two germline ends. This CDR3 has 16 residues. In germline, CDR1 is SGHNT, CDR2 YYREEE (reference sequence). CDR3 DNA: TGTGCCAGCAGCACAACTGGACAGAGGGGGGGGGAGACCCAGTACTTC. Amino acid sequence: CASSTTGQRGGETQYF.

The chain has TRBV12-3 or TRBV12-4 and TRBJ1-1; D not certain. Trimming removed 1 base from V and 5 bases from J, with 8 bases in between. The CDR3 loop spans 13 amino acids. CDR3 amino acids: CASSLGAGTEAFF. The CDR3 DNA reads TGTGCCAGCAGTTTAGGGGCTGGGACTGAAGCTTTCTTT.

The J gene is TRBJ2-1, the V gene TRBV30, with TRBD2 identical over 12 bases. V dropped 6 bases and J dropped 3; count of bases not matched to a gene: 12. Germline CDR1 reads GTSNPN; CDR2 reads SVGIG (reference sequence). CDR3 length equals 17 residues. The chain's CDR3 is CACRGLAGKGVYNEQFF. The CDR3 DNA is TGTGCCTGTCGGGGACTAGCGGGCAAGGGCGTCTACAATGAGCAGTTCTTC.

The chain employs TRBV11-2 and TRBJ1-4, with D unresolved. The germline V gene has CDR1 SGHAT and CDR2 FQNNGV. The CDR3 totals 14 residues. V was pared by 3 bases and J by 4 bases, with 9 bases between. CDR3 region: CASSFLSDNEKLFF. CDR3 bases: TGTGCCAGCAGCTTCTTGTCCGATAATGAAAAACTGTTTTTT.

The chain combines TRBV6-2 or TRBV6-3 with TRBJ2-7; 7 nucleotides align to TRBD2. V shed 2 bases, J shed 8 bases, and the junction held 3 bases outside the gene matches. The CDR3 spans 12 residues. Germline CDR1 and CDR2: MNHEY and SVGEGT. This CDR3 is CASSYETSKQYF. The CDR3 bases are TGTGCCAGCAGTTACGAGACTAGCAAGCAGTACTTC.

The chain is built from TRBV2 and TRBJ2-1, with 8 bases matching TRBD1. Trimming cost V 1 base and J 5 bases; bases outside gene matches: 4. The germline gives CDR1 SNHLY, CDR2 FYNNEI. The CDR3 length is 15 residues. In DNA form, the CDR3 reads TGTGCCAGCAGTGAAGGAAGGACAGGGAACAATGAGCAGTTCTTC. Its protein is CASSEGRTGNNEQFF.

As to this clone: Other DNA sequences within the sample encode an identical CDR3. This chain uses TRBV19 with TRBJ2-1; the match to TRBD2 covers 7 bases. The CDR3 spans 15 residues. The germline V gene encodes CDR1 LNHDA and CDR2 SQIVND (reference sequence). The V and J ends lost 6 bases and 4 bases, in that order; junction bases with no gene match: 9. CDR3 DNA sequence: TGTGCCAGTAGCCTAGGGACCGGGGGGTACAATGAGCAGTTCTTC. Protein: CASSLGTGGYNEQFF.

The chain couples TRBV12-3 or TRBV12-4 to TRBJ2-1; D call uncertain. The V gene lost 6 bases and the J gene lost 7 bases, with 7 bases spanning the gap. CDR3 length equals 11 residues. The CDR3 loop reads CASSPGNEQFF. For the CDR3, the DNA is TGTGCCAGCAGCCCAGGTAATGAGCAGTTCTTC.

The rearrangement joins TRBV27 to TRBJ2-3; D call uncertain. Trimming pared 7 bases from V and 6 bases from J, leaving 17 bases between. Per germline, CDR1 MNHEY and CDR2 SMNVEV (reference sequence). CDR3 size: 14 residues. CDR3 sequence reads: CASNGLSGADTQYF. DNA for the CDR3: TGTGCCAGCAATGGGCTTTCAGGAGCCGATACGCAGTATTTT.

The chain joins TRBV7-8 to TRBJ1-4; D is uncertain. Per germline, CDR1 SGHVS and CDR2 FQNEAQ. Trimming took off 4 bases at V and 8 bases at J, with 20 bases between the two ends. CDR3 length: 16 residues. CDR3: CASSYARTTIPEKLFF. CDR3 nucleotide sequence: TGTGCCAGCAGCTACGCCCGGACTACTATTCCCGAAAAACTGTTTTTT.

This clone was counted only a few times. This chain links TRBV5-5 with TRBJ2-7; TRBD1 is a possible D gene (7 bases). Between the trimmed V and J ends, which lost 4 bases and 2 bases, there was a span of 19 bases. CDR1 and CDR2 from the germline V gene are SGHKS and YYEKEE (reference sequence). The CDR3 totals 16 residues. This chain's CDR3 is CASSAPPSGGPYEQYF. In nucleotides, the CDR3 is TGTGCCAGCAGCGCCCCCCCTTCAGGGGGGCCCTACGAGCAGTACTTC. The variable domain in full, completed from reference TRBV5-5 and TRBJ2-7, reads DAGVTQSPTHLIKTRGQQVTLRCSPISGHKSVSWYQQVLGQGPQFIFQYYEKEERGRGNFPDRFSARQFPNYSSELNVNALLLGDSALYLCASSAPPSGGPYEQYFGPGTRLTVT.

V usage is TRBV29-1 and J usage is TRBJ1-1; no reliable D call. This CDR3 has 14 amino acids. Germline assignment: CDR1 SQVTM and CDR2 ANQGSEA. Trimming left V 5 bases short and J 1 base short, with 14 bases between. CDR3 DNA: TGCAGCGTTTCGCTTTCAGTCGGGAACACTGAAGCTTTCTTT. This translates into CSVSLSVGNTEAFF.

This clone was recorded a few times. The CDR3 sequence is CASSGGLAGDEQYF. Here the CDR3 DNA reads TGCGCCAGCAGCGGCGGACTAGCGGGAGACGAGCAGTACTTC. The rearrangement joins TRBV5-1 to TRBJ2-7; 13 nucleotides line up with TRBD2. Germline V gene lookup returns CDR1 SGHRS and CDR2 YFSETQ. The V gene end was trimmed by 4 bases and the J gene end by 5 bases; junction bases not matched to a gene: 3. CDR3 length equals 14 residues.

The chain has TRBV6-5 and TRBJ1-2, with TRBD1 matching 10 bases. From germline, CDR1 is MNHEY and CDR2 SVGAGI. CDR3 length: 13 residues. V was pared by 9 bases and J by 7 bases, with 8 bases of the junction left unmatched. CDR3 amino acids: CASWGTGESGYTF. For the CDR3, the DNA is TGTGCCAGTTGGGGGACAGGGGAAAGTGGCTACACCTTC.

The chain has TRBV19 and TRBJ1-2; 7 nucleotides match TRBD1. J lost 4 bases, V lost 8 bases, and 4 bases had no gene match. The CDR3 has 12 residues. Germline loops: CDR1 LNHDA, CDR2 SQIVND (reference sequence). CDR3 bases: TGTGCCAGTCGGGACAGAGGCTATGGCTACACCTTC. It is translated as CASRDRGYGYTF.

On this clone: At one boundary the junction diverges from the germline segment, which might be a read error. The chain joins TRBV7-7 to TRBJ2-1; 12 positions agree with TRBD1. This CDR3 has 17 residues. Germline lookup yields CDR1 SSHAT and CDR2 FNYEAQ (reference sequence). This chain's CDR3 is CASSLKIGGQGASEQFF. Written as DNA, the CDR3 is TGTGCTAGCAGCTTAAAAATAGGGGGACAGGGGGCCAGTGAGCAGTTCTTC.

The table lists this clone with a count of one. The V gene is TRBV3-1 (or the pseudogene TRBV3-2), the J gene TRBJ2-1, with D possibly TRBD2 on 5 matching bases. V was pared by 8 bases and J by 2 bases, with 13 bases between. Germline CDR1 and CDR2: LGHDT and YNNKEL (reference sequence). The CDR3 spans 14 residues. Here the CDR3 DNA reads TGTGCCAGCGGGAGTAGGGCTACCTACAATGAGCAGTTCTTC. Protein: CASGSRATYNEQFF.

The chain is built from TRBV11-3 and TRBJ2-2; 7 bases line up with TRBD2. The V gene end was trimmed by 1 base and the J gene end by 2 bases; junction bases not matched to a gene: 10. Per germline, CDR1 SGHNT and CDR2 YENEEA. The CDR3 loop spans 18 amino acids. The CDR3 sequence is CASSLARSGGSNTGELFF. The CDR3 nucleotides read TGTGCCAGCAGCTTAGCGAGGTCGGGCGGGAGTAACACCGGGGAGCTGTTTTTT. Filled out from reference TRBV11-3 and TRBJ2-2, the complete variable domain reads EAGVVQSPRYKIIEKKQPVAFWCNPISGHNTLYWYLQNLGQGPELLIRYENEEAVDDSQLPKDRFSAERLKGVDSTLKIQPAELGDSAVYLCASSLARSGGSNTGELFFGEGSRLTVL.